These T cell receptor beta chains were read from a single sample in a study of PD-1 blockade in classical Hodgkin lymphoma. Generated by immunoSEQ multiplex PCR, the TCRdb table keeps only in-frame clones and is missing some. The sample consists of around 12,000 clones, 88% of them appearing once. The source was CD4+ T cells from blood, collected before the fourth cycle of nivolumab. These receptor sequences come from a human donor with classical Hodgkin lymphoma. Both conserved end residues are part of each CDR3. D genes are given only for firm matches. Not every row has a clone size; where given, it reads once, few, many or a size class.

TRBJ2-1,TRBV5-4,.,few,CASSLATVYSYNEQFF,TGTGCCAGCAGCTTGGCCACGGTCTACTCCTACAATGAGCAGTTCTTC
TRBJ2-5,TRBV18,TRBD2,.,CASSRGGDVETQYF,TGTGCCAGCTCGCGCGGGGGGGACGTGGAGACCCAGTACTTC
TRBJ1-5,TRBV29-1,.,.,CSVSGSSLSNQPQHF,TGCAGCGTTTCTGGCAGCAGCCTTAGCAATCAGCCCCAGCATTTT
TRBJ1-3,TRBV15,.,.,CATSREGRSGNTIYF,TGTGCCACCAGCAGAGAGGGGAGATCAGGAAACACCATATATTTT
TRBJ1-2,TRBV4-2,.,few,CASSQRRGYGYTF,TGTGCCAGCAGCCAAAGGCGGGGGTATGGCTACACCTTC
TRBJ1-6,TRBV7-9,.,.,CASSSTQGGGSNSPLHF,TGTGCCAGCAGCTCCACGCAGGGCGGAGGATCAAATTCACCCCTCCACTTT
TRBJ2-2,TRBV12-5,.,.,CASGLYGFTGELFF,TGTGCTAGTGGTTTGTACGGTTTCACCGGGGAGCTGTTTTTT
TRBJ2-2,TRBV11-2,.,.,CASSSRRRGRLTGELFF,TGTGCCAGCAGCTCCCGGCGGCGGGGGCGGTTGACCGGGGAGCTGTTTTTT
TRBJ2-3,TRBV9,TRBD1,.,CASSARQGGTDTQYF,TGTGCCAGCAGCGCCCGACAGGGAGGCACAGATACGCAGTATTTT
TRBJ1-6,TRBV7-2,.,.,CASSSKNKQASYNSPLHF,TGTGCCAGCAGCTCAAAAAATAAACAGGCCTCCTATAATTCACCCCTCCACTTT
TRBJ2-7,TRBV5-6,TRBD1,.,CASSLWTGDYEQYF,TGTGCCAGCAGCTTGTGGACAGGGGACTACGAGCAGTACTTC
TRBJ1-6,TRBV18,.,few,CASSQGGNSPLHF,TGTGCCAGCTCACAAGGGGGGAATTCACCCCTCCACTTT
TRBJ1-2,TRBV29-1,.,.,CSVVPLSRDYGYTF,TGCAGCGTTGTCCCCCTAAGCAGGGACTATGGCTACACCTTC